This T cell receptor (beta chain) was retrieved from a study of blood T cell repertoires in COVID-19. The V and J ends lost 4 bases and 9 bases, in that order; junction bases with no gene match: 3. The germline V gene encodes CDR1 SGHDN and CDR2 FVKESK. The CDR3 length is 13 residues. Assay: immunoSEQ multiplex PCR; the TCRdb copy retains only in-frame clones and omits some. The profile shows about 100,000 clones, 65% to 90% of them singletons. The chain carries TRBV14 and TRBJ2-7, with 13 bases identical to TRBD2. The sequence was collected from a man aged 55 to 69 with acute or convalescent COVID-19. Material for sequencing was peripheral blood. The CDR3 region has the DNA TGTGCCAGCAGCCCGCGACTAGCGGGAGGGCAGTACTTC. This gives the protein CASSPRLAGGQYF.